These T cell receptor beta chains were read from a single sample in a study of T cells after yellow fever vaccination. Each CDR3 protein gets one entry after TCRdb re-called the 5' RACE reads with MiXCR. Here the sample spans approximately 580,000 distinct CDR3 sequences, 17% being singletons. The source material was PBMCs, sampled about 5 days after the first yellow fever vaccination. Every receptor here comes from a man aged 18 to 30 who received the YFV17D yellow fever vaccine. CDR3s include the opening cysteine and the closing phenylalanine or tryptophan. A D gene is named only where the DNA matches it firmly. The listing skips clone size in some rows; elsewhere it reads once, few, many or a size class.

J gene: TRBJ1-4
D gene: TRBD1
V gene: TRBV28
clone size: many
CDR3 protein: CASSGTGEKLFF
CDR3 DNA: TGTGCCAGCAGTGGGACAGGGGAAAAACTGTTTTTT

J gene: TRBJ2-3
D gene: -
V gene: TRBV20-1
clone size: -
CDR3 protein: CSASPSGLSVDTQYF
CDR3 DNA: TGCAGTGCTAGTCCCTCGGGCTTGTCGGTAGATACGCAGTATTTT

J gene: TRBJ1-5
D gene: -
V gene: TRBV12-3/TRBV12-4
clone size: few
CDR3 protein: CASSLYIQPQHF
CDR3 DNA: TGTGCCAGCAGTTTGTATATTCAGCCCCAGCATTTT

J gene: TRBJ1-2
D gene: -
V gene: TRBV3-1
clone size: -
CDR3 protein: CASSRTASPYGYTF
CDR3 DNA: TGTGCCAGCAGCAGGACAGCTTCCCCTTATGGCTACACCTTC

J gene: TRBJ1-1
D gene: -
V gene: TRBV20-1
clone size: few
CDR3 protein: CSAREGVGTEAFF
CDR3 DNA: TGCAGTGCTAGGGAGGGGGTAGGCACTGAAGCTTTCTTT

J gene: TRBJ2-1
D gene: -
V gene: TRBV28
clone size: -
CDR3 protein: CASSYRRGQNEQFF
CDR3 DNA: TGTGCCAGCAGTTACAGGAGGGGTCAGAATGAGCAGTTCTTC

J gene: TRBJ2-2
D gene: TRBD2
V gene: TRBV3-1
clone size: -
CDR3 protein: CASSPRGLAENTGELFF
CDR3 DNA: TGTGCCAGCAGCCCTAGGGGACTAGCGGAGAACACCGGGGAGCTGTTTTTT

J gene: TRBJ2-1
D gene: -
V gene: TRBV2
clone size: few
CDR3 protein: CASSTGQGWVNEQFF
CDR3 DNA: TGTGCCAGCAGTACCGGGCAGGGTTGGGTCAATGAGCAGTTCTTC

J gene: TRBJ2-2
D gene: -
V gene: TRBV12-3/TRBV12-4
clone size: many
CDR3 protein: CASFQENTGELFF
CDR3 DNA: TGTGCCAGCTTCCAGGAGAACACCGGGGAGCTGTTTTTT

J gene: TRBJ2-7
D gene: TRBD2
V gene: TRBV29-1
clone size: few
CDR3 protein: CSVVGQGGHEQYF
CDR3 DNA: TGCAGCGTTGTCGGCCAGGGAGGGCACGAGCAGTACTTC

J gene: TRBJ1-2
D gene: -
V gene: TRBV12-3/TRBV12-4
clone size: -
CDR3 protein: CASSFRAVDYTF
CDR3 DNA: TGTGCCAGCAGTTTTAGGGCCGTCGACTACACCTTC

J gene: TRBJ1-1
D gene: -
V gene: TRBV9
clone size: -
CDR3 protein: CASSVARDTEAFF
CDR3 DNA: TGTGCCAGCAGCGTAGCCAGGGACACTGAAGCTTTCTTT

J gene: TRBJ2-1
D gene: -
V gene: TRBV7-9
clone size: few
CDR3 protein: CASSLGGDVTHEQFF
CDR3 DNA: TGTGCCAGCAGCTTAGGGGGGGACGTCACTCACGAGCAGTTCTTC

J gene: TRBJ2-5
D gene: -
V gene: TRBV4-1
clone size: -
CDR3 protein: CASSQPSVETQYF
CDR3 DNA: TGCGCCAGCAGCCAACCTAGCGTTGAGACCCAGTACTTC

J gene: TRBJ2-3
D gene: -
V gene: TRBV5-4
clone size: few
CDR3 protein: CASSRRDLVDTQYF
CDR3 DNA: TGTGCCAGCAGCCGCCGGGACCTGGTAGATACGCAGTATTTT

J gene: TRBJ1-2
D gene: TRBD1
V gene: TRBV7-2
clone size: -
CDR3 protein: CASSLARTGKTYGYTF
CDR3 DNA: TGTGCCAGCAGCTTAGCCCGGACAGGGAAGACCTATGGCTACACCTTC

J gene: TRBJ2-1
D gene: -
V gene: TRBV7-2
clone size: few
CDR3 protein: CASTRRGPGAYNEQFF
CDR3 DNA: TGTGCCAGCACCAGACGAGGCCCGGGGGCCTACAATGAGCAGTTCTTC

J gene: TRBJ1-5
D gene: -
V gene: TRBV7-2
clone size: -
CDR3 protein: CASSVRGGNQPQHF
CDR3 DNA: TGTGCCAGCAGCGTCAGGGGAGGGAATCAGCCCCAGCATTTT

J gene: TRBJ1-1
D gene: -
V gene: TRBV6-1
clone size: -
CDR3 protein: CASSLGGGNEAFF
CDR3 DNA: TGTGCCAGCAGCCTTGGGGGGGGGAATGAAGCTTTCTTT

J gene: TRBJ2-3
D gene: TRBD2
V gene: TRBV12-3/TRBV12-4
clone size: few
CDR3 protein: CTSGGLELDTQYF
CDR3 DNA: TGTACTAGCGGGGGGTTAGAATTAGATACGCAGTATTTT

J gene: TRBJ2-3
D gene: TRBD1
V gene: TRBV24-1
clone size: few
CDR3 protein: CATSDWNRGGVDTDTQYF
CDR3 DNA: TGTGCCACCAGTGATTGGAACAGGGGTGGTGTGGACACAGATACGCAGTATTTT

J gene: TRBJ1-5
D gene: TRBD1
V gene: TRBV7-9
clone size: -
CDR3 protein: CASSGQGANPQHF
CDR3 DNA: TGTGCCAGCAGCGGACAGGGGGCGAACCCCCAGCATTTT

J gene: TRBJ2-7
D gene: -
V gene: TRBV6-2/TRBV6-3
clone size: -
CDR3 protein: CASSYSAGSSYEQYF
CDR3 DNA: TGTGCCAGCAGTTACTCGGCCGGGAGCTCCTACGAGCAGTACTTC

J gene: TRBJ1-5
D gene: -
V gene: TRBV10-2
clone size: -
CDR3 protein: CASSDGAYSNQPQHF
CDR3 DNA: TGCGCCAGCAGTGACGGAGCCTATAGCAATCAGCCCCAGCATTTT

J gene: TRBJ2-3
D gene: TRBD2
V gene: TRBV5-1
clone size: -
CDR3 protein: CASNFIERGQGDTQYF
CDR3 DNA: TGCGCCAGCAATTTCATCGAGCGGGGGCAGGGAGATACGCAGTATTTT

J gene: TRBJ2-5
D gene: TRBD2
V gene: TRBV6-1
clone size: many
CDR3 protein: CASSKLAGGQETQYF
CDR3 DNA: TGTGCCAGCAGTAAACTAGCGGGGGGTCAAGAGACCCAGTACTTC

J gene: TRBJ2-1
D gene: -
V gene: TRBV11-2
clone size: -
CDR3 protein: CASSLLRTGVKNEQFF
CDR3 DNA: TGTGCCAGCAGCTTATTGAGGACGGGGGTCAAGAATGAGCAGTTCTTC

J gene: TRBJ2-7
D gene: TRBD2
V gene: TRBV7-2
clone size: few
CDR3 protein: CASRLRLAGSIEQYF
CDR3 DNA: TGTGCCAGCAGACTAAGACTAGCGGGGTCGATCGAGCAGTACTTC

J gene: TRBJ2-1
D gene: TRBD2
V gene: TRBV4-1
clone size: -
CDR3 protein: CASSQEASGWNEQFF
CDR3 DNA: TGCGCCAGCAGCCAAGAGGCTAGCGGGTGGAATGAGCAGTTCTTC

J gene: TRBJ2-5
D gene: -
V gene: TRBV6-1
clone size: few
CDR3 protein: CASTQGGGNTETQYF
CDR3 DNA: TGTGCCAGCACCCAAGGGGGGGGGAATACGGAGACCCAGTACTTC

J gene: TRBJ1-2
D gene: -
V gene: TRBV9
clone size: -
CDR3 protein: CASSFGTAANYGYTF
CDR3 DNA: TGTGCCAGCAGCTTTGGGACGGCTGCTAACTATGGCTACACCTTC

J gene: TRBJ1-4
D gene: -
V gene: TRBV4-1
clone size: -
CDR3 protein: CASSQSHSQKLFF
CDR3 DNA: TGCGCCAGCAGCCAGTCTCATTCGCAAAAACTGTTTTTT

J gene: TRBJ1-1
D gene: -
V gene: TRBV12-3/TRBV12-4
clone size: few
CDR3 protein: CASSTGSGDTEAFF
CDR3 DNA: TGTGCCAGCAGCACAGGGTCAGGGGACACTGAAGCTTTCTTT

J gene: TRBJ2-3
D gene: -
V gene: TRBV6-5
clone size: few
CDR3 protein: CASSFIPRGGPDTQYF
CDR3 DNA: TGTGCCAGCAGTTTTATCCCGCGGGGTGGTCCAGATACGCAGTATTTT

J gene: TRBJ2-1
D gene: -
V gene: TRBV5-1
clone size: -
CDR3 protein: CASSFSSTPYNEQFF
CDR3 DNA: TGCGCCAGCAGCTTCTCAAGCACACCGTACAATGAGCAGTTCTTC

J gene: TRBJ2-2
D gene: -
V gene: TRBV4-3
clone size: -
CDR3 protein: CASSQLVGSWYGELFF
CDR3 DNA: TGCGCCAGCAGCCAATTGGTGGGGTCGTGGTACGGGGAGCTGTTTTTT

J gene: TRBJ2-1
D gene: -
V gene: TRBV7-9
clone size: -
CDR3 protein: CASSLIVHEQFF
CDR3 DNA: TGTGCCAGCAGCTTGATCGTCCATGAGCAGTTCTTC

J gene: TRBJ1-5
D gene: -
V gene: TRBV28
clone size: few
CDR3 protein: CASSRRYRLLQAQHF
CDR3 DNA: TGTGCCAGCAGTCGCAGATACAGGCTCCTCCAGGCCCAGCATTTT

J gene: TRBJ1-2
D gene: -
V gene: TRBV7-3
clone size: few
CDR3 protein: CASSLTGGGGYGYTF
CDR3 DNA: TGTGCCAGCAGCTTAACTGGGGGCGGGGGCTATGGCTACACCTTC

J gene: TRBJ2-5
D gene: TRBD2
V gene: TRBV7-2
clone size: few
CDR3 protein: CASSRTSLTETQYF
CDR3 DNA: TGTGCCAGCAGCCGGACTAGCCTTACCGAGACCCAGTACTTC

J gene: TRBJ1-6
D gene: -
V gene: TRBV6-5
clone size: few
CDR3 protein: CASSYSPITSPLHF
CDR3 DNA: TGTGCCAGCAGTTACTCCCCCATTACCTCACCCCTCCACTTT

J gene: TRBJ2-1
D gene: TRBD1
V gene: TRBV7-3
clone size: few
CDR3 protein: CASSRGTGGDNEQFF
CDR3 DNA: TGTGCCAGCAGCCGAGGGACAGGGGGTGACAATGAGCAGTTCTTC

J gene: TRBJ2-2
D gene: TRBD2
V gene: TRBV4-1
clone size: few
CDR3 protein: CASSQDASSGGPGELFF
CDR3 DNA: TGCGCCAGCAGCCAAGATGCGTCTAGCGGGGGGCCCGGGGAGCTGTTTTTT

J gene: TRBJ1-2
D gene: -
V gene: TRBV28
clone size: few
CDR3 protein: CASSPPGPVGGYTF
CDR3 DNA: TGTGCCAGCAGCCCGCCGGGGCCCGTGGGCGGCTACACCTTC

J gene: TRBJ2-3
D gene: -
V gene: TRBV12-3/TRBV12-4
clone size: -
CDR3 protein: CASSFYSGRDTDTQYF
CDR3 DNA: TGTGCCAGCAGTTTTTATTCGGGCCGGGACACTGATACGCAGTATTTT

J gene: TRBJ2-3
D gene: TRBD1
V gene: TRBV5-5
clone size: -
CDR3 protein: CASSDRQGATDTQYF
CDR3 DNA: TGTGCCAGCAGCGACCGACAGGGGGCCACAGATACGCAGTATTTT

J gene: TRBJ2-7
D gene: -
V gene: TRBV3-1
clone size: few
CDR3 protein: CASSVGLPPYEQYF
CDR3 DNA: TGTGCCAGCAGCGTGGGGCTGCCTCCCTACGAGCAGTACTTC

J gene: TRBJ2-2
D gene: -
V gene: TRBV4-2
clone size: -
CDR3 protein: CASSHPGRHTGELFF
CDR3 DNA: TGTGCCAGCAGCCATCCAGGTCGTCACACCGGGGAGCTGTTTTTT

J gene: TRBJ1-1
D gene: -
V gene: TRBV4-2
clone size: -
CDR3 protein: CASSQDRGGNREAFF
CDR3 DNA: TGTGCCAGCAGCCAAGATCGAGGGGGAAATCGTGAAGCTTTCTTT

J gene: TRBJ2-1
D gene: TRBD2
V gene: TRBV2
clone size: -
CDR3 protein: CASSESGGAPFF
CDR3 DNA: TGTGCCAGCAGTGAATCCGGGGGGGCGCCGTTCTTC

J gene: TRBJ1-5
D gene: -
V gene: TRBV12-3/TRBV12-4
clone size: few
CDR3 protein: CASSRTDGYYQPQHF
CDR3 DNA: TGTGCCAGCAGTCGGACGGACGGGTATTATCAGCCCCAGCATTTT

J gene: TRBJ1-5
D gene: -
V gene: TRBV9
clone size: few
CDR3 protein: CASSGGDSNQPQHF
CDR3 DNA: TGTGCCAGCAGCGGTGGGGATAGCAATCAGCCCCAGCATTTT

J gene: TRBJ2-1
D gene: TRBD2
V gene: TRBV18
clone size: few
CDR3 protein: CASSPPSGSSYNEQFF
CDR3 DNA: TGTGCCAGCTCACCACCGAGCGGGAGCTCCTACAATGAGCAGTTCTTC

J gene: TRBJ2-5
D gene: -
V gene: TRBV5-1
clone size: -
CDR3 protein: CASSLSTALGETQYF
CDR3 DNA: TGCGCCAGCAGCTTGTCAACTGCCTTGGGGGAGACCCAGTACTTC

J gene: TRBJ2-6
D gene: -
V gene: TRBV6-1
clone size: -
CDR3 protein: CASLGLSGANVLTF
CDR3 DNA: TGTGCCAGCCTGGGGCTCTCTGGGGCCAACGTCCTGACTTTC

J gene: TRBJ2-3
D gene: -
V gene: TRBV5-1
clone size: -
CDR3 protein: CASSSQDTQYF
CDR3 DNA: TGCGCCAGCAGCTCACAAGATACGCAGTATTTT

J gene: TRBJ1-1
D gene: -
V gene: TRBV20-1
clone size: few
CDR3 protein: CSARGSRGYTEAFF
CDR3 DNA: TGCAGTGCTAGAGGAAGCAGAGGATACACTGAAGCTTTCTTT